This T cell receptor beta chain was recovered during a study of T cells in Graves' hyperthyroidism and ophthalmopathy. Whole-study results and caveats: Peripheral blood also featured most of the thyroid clonotypes expanded above 0.001.

RNA transcripts served as the template for amplifying TCR beta CDR3 regions. With the HTBI primer set, the TCR CDR3 went through a first round of RT-PCR. Via MiXCR, TCRdb re-called the multiplex PCR reads, giving one row per CDR3 protein. The repertoire holds 500,000 to 600,000 distinct CDR3 sequences, with approximately 16% as singletons. Between the trimmed V and J ends, which lost 6 bases and 1 base, there was a span of 7 bases. This CDR3 is built from 12 residues. The germline V gene encodes CDR1 SGHTA and CDR2 FQGNSA. PBMCs were derived from roughly 9.6 ml fresh peripheral blood. In its sample, this clonotype was seen many times. Its antigen remains unidentified.

The clonotype was recovered from a woman aged 18-30 years with Graves' hyperthyroidism. The sample was blood. V gene TRBV7-2 combines with J gene TRBJ2-7; D is unclear. DNA for the CDR3: TGTGCCAGCAGTGTGAAGTCCTACGAGCAGTACTTC. Encoded protein: CASSVKSYEQYF.